This entry is about one TCR beta chain. No antigen is known for it. A second about 6 to 12 cycle PCR used barcoded and J-beta primers. Each cDNA molecule, via a template-switch adaptor with 12 random nucleotides, was tagged. Using its own MiXCR run on the 5' RACE reads, TCRdb lists one record per CDR3 protein. This table holds about 1.4 million distinct CDR3 sequences, around 59% found once. This specimen belongs to a study of blood T cells in healthy people across ages. Trimming took 2 bases from V and 6 from J; bases not matched to a gene: 9. The germline V gene has CDR1 LGHNA and CDR2 YSLEER. The CDR3 length is 15 residues. Notes on the study in general: It was the long-lived donors that had more naive CD4+ cells and higher diversity than aged donors.

The sequenced sample consisted of blood. The receptor's source is a man between 18 and 29 years old in good health. The V gene is TRBV4-3, the J gene TRBJ1-1, with 7 bases fitting TRBD1. In DNA, the CDR3 is TGCGCCAGCAGCCAAACAGTACAGGGGTCGTCTGAAGCTTTCTTT. Translated: CASSQTVQGSSEAFF.